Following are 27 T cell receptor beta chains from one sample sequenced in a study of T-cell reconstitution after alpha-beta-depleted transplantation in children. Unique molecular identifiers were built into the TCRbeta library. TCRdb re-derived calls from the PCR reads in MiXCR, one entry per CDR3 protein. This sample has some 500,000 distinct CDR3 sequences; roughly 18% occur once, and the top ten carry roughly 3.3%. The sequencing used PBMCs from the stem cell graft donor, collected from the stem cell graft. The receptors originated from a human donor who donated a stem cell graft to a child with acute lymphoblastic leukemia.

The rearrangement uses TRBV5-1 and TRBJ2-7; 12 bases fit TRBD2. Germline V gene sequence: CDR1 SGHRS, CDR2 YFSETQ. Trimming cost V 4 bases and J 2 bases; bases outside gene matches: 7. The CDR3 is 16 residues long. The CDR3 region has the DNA TGCGCCAGCAGCCTCGAGACTAGCGGGAGAACCTACGAGCAGTACTTC. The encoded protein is CASSLETSGRTYEQYF. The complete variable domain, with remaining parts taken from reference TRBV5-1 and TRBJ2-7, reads KAGVTQTPRYLIKTRGQQVTLSCSPISGHRSVSWYQQTPGQGLQFLFEYFSETQRNKGNFPGRFSGRQFSNSRSEMNVSTLELGDSALYLCASSLETSGRTYEQYFGPGTRLTVT.

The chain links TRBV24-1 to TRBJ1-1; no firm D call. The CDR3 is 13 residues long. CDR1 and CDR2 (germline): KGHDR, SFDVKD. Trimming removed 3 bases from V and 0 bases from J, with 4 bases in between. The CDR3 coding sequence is TGTGCCACCAGTGATCGAGTGAACACTGAAGCTTTCTTT. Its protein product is CATSDRVNTEAFF.

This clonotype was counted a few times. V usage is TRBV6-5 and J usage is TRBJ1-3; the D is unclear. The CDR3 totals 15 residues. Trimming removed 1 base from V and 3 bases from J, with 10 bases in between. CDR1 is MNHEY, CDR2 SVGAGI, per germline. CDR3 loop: CASSYLGTVGNTIYF. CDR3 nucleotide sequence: TGTGCCAGCAGTTACTTGGGAACGGTTGGAAACACCATATATTTT.

CDR3 nucleotides: TGCAGCGCCGTTAAGATAAATGACTATGGCTACACCTTC. It yields the protein CSAVKINDYGYTF. The chain couples TRBV29-1 to TRBJ1-2; D not certain. Trimming left V 7 bases short and J 3 bases short, with 15 bases between. This CDR3 contains 13 residues. From germline, CDR1 is SQVTM and CDR2 ANQGSEA. The full variable domain, rest sourced from reference TRBV29-1 and TRBJ1-2, is SAVISQKPSRDICQRGTSLTIQCQVDSQVTMMFWYRQQPGQSLTLIATANQGSEATYESGFVIDKFPISRPNLTFSTLTVSNMSPEDSSIYLCSAVKINDYGYTFGSGTRLTVV.

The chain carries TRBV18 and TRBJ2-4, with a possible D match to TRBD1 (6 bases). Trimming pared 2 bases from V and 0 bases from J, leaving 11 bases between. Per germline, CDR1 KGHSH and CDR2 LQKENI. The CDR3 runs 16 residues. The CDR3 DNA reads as TGTGCCAGCTCACCAAGGGGACACCTAGCCAAAAACATTCAGTACTTC. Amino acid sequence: CASSPRGHLAKNIQYF.

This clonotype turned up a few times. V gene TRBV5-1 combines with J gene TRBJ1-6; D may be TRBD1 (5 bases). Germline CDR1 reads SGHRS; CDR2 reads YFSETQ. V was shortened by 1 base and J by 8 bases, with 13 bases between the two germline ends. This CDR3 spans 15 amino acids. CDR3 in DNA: TGCGCCAGCAGCTTGTCGCAGGGAAGACATTCACCCCTCCACTTT. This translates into CASSLSQGRHSPLHF.

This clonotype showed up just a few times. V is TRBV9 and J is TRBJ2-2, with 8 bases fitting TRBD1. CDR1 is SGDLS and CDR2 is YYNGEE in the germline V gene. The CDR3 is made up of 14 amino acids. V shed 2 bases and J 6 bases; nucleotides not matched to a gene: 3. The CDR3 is CASSVRQGSGELFF. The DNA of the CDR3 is TGTGCCAGCAGCGTGCGACAGGGGTCCGGGGAGCTGTTTTTT.

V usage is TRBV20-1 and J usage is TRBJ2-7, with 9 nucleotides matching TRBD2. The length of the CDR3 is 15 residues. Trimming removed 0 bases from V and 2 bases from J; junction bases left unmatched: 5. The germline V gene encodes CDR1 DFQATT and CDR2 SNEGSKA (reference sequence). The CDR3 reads CSARDSAGGAYEQYF. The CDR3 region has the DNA TGCAGTGCTAGAGATTCAGCGGGAGGCGCCTACGAGCAGTACTTC.

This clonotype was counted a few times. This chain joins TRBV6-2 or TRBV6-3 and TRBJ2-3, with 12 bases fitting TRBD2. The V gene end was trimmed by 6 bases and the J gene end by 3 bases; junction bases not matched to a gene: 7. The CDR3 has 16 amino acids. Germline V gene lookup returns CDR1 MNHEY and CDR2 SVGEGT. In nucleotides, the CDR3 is TGTGCCAGCAGACCTCTAGCGGGAGGGCCGACAGATACGCAGTATTTT. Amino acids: CASRPLAGGPTDTQYF.

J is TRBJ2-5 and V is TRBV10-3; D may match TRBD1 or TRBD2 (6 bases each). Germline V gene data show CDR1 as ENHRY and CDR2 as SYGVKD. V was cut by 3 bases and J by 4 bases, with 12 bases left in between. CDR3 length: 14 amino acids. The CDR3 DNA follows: TGTGCCATCAGTGAAGGGGGGTCGAGAGAGACCCAGTACTTC. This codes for CAISEGGSRETQYF.

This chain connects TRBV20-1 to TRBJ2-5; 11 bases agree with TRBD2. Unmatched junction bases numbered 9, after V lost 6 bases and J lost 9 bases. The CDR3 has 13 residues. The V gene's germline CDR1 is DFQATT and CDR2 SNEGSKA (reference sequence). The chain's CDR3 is CSAKRLAGGPQYF. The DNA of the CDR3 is TGCAGTGCCAAGCGGCTAGCGGGAGGTCCCCAGTACTTC.

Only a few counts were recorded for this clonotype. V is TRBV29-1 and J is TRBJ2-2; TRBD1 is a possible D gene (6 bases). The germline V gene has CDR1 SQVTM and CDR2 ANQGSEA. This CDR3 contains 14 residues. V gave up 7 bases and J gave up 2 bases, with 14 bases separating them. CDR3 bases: TGCAGCGCCGCACAGGGAGTTAACACCGGGGAGCTGTTTTTT. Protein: CSAAQGVNTGELFF.

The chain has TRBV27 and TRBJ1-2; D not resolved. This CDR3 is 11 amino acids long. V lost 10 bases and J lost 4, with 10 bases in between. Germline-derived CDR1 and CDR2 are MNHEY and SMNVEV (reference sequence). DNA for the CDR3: TGTGCCACCTGGGCGGTCTATGGCTACACCTTC. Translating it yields CATWAVYGYTF.

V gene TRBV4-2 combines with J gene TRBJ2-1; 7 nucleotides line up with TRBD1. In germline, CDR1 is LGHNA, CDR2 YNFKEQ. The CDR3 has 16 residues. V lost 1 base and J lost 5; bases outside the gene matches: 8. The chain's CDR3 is CASSQGTRDRNNEQFF. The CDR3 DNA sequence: TGTGCCAGCAGCCAAGGGACCCGGGACAGAAACAATGAGCAGTTCTTC.

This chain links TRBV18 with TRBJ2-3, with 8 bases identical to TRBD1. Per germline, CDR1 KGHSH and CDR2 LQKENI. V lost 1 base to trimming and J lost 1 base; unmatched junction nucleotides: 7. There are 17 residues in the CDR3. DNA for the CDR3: TGTGCCAGCTCACCACTCCTCGACAGGGGAGGCACAGATACGCAGTATTTT. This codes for CASSPLLDRGGTDTQYF.

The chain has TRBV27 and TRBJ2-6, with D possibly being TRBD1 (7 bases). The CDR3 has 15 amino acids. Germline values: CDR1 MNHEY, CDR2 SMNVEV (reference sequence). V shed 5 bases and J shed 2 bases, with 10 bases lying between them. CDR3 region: CASSIRGAGANVLTF. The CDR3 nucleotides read TGTGCCAGCAGTATCAGGGGGGCTGGGGCCAACGTCCTGACTTTC.

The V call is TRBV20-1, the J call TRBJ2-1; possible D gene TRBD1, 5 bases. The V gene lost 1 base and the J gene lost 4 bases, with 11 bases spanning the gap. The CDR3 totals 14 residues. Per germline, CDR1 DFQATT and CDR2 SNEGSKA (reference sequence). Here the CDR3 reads CSARVDSTYNEQFF. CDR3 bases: TGCAGTGCTAGAGTTGACAGCACATACAATGAGCAGTTCTTC.

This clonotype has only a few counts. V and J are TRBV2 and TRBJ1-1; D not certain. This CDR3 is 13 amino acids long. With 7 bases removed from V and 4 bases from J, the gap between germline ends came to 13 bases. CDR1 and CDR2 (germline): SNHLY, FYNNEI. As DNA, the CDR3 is TGTGCCAGCACCCGTAGTCTAGGCACTGAAGCTTTCTTT. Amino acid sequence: CASTRSLGTEAFF.

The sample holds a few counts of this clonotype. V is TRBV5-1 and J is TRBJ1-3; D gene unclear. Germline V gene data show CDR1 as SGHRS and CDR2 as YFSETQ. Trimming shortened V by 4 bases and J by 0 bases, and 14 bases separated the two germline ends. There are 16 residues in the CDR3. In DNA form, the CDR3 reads TGCGCCAGCAGCGTAACCTCAGGCCACTCTGGAAACACCATATATTTT. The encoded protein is CASSVTSGHSGNTIYF.

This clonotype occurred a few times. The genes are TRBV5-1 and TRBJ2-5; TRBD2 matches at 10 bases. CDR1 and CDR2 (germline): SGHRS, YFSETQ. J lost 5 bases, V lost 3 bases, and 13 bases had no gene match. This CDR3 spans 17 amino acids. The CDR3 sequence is CASSSYSGRLGAETQYF. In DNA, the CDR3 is TGCGCCAGCAGCTCCTATAGCGGGAGGCTTGGGGCGGAGACCCAGTACTTC.

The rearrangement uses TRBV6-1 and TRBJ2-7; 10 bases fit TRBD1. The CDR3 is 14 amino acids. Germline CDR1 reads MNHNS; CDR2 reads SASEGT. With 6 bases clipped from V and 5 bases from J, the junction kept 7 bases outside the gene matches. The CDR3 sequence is CASSTGTGVDEQYF. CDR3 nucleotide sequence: TGTGCCAGCAGCACCGGGACAGGGGTCGACGAGCAGTACTTC.

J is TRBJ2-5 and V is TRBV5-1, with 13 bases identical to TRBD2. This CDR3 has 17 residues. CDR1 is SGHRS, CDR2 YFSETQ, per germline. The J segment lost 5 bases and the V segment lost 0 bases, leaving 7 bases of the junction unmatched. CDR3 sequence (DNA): TGCGCCAGCAGCTTGGGTACTAGCGGGAGGGCCCAGGAGACCCAGTACTTC. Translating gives CASSLGTSGRAQETQYF.

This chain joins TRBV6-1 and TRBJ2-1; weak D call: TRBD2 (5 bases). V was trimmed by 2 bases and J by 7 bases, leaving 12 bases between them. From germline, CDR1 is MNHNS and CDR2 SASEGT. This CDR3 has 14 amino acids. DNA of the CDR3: TGTGCCAGCAGTGAAAGAGGGTTGGAAAATGAGCAGTTCTTC. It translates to CASSERGLENEQFF.

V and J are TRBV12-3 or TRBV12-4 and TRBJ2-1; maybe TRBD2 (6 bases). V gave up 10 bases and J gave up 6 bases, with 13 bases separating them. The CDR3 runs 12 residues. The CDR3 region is CAILGDSNEQFF. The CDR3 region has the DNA TGTGCCATCCTTGGGGACTCCAATGAGCAGTTCTTC.

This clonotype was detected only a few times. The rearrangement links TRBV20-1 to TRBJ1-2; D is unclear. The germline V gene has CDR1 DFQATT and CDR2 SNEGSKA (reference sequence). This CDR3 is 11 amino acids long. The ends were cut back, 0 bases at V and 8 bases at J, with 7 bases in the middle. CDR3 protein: CSARDPLGYTF. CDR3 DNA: TGCAGTGCTAGAGATCCTTTGGGCTACACCTTC.

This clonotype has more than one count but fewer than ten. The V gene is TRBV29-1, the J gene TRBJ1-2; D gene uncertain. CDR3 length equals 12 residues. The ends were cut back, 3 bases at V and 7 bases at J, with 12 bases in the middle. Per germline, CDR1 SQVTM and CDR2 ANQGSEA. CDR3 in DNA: TGCAGCGTTGACCAACGGGCGGTTGGCTACACCTTC. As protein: CSVDQRAVGYTF.

The CDR3 region is CASSYEGPSEQFF. The DNA for the CDR3 is TGTGCCAGCAGTTATGAGGGTCCGAGCGAGCAGTTCTTC. The V call is TRBV5-5, the J call TRBJ2-1, with D perhaps matching TRBD2 (5 bases). V lost 5 bases to trimming and J lost 10 bases, with 16 bases between them. Germline V gives CDR1 SGHKS, CDR2 YYEKEE (reference sequence). The CDR3 spans 13 residues.